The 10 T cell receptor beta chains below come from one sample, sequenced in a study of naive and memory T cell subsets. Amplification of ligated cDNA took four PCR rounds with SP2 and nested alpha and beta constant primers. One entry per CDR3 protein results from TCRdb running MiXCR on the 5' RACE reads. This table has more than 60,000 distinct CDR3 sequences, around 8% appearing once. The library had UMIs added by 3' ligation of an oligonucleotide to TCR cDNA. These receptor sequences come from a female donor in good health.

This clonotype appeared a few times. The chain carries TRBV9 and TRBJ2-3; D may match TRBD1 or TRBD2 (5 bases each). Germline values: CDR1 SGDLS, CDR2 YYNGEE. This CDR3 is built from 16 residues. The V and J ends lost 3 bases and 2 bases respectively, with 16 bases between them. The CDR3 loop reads CASSAGAPRVTDTQYF. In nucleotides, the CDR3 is TGTGCCAGCAGCGCCGGGGCCCCGAGAGTCACAGATACGCAGTATTTT. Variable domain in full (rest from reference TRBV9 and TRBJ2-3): DSGVTQTPKHLITATGQRVTLRCSPRSGDLSVYWYQQSLDQGLQFLIQYYNGEERAKGNILERFSAQQFPDLHSELNLSSLELGDSALYFCASSAGAPRVTDTQYFGPGTRLTVL.

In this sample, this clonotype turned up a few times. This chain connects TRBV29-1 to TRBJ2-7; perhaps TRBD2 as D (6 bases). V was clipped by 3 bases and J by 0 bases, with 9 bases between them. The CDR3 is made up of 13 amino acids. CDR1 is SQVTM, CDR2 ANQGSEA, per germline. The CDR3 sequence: CSVDRGGSYEQYF. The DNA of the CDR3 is TGCAGCGTTGATAGGGGAGGCTCCTACGAGCAGTACTTC.

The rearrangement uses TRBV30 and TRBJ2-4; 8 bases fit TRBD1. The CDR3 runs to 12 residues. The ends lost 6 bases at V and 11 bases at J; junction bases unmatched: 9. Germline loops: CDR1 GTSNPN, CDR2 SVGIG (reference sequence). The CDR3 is CACGWQGAVQYF. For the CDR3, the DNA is TGTGCCTGCGGATGGCAGGGGGCGGTTCAGTACTTC.

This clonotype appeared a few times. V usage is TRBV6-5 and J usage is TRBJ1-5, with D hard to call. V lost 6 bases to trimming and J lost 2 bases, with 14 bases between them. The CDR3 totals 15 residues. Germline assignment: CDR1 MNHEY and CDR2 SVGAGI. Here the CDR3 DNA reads TGTGCCAGCAGCCCTATCCCCCGGGGCAATCAGCCCCAGCATTTT. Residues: CASSPIPRGNQPQHF.

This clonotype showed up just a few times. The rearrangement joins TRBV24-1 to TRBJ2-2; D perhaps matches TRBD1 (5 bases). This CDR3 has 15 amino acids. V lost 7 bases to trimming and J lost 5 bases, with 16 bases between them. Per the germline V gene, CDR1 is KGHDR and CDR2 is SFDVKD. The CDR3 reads CATRSSGITTGELFF. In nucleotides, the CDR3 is TGTGCCACCAGATCCTCAGGGATAACGACCGGGGAGCTGTTTTTT.

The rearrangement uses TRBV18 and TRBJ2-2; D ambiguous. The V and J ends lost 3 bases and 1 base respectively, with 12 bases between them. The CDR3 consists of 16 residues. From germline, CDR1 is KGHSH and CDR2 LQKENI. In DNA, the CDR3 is TGTGCCAGCTCACCCTTCGTAGAGCGGAACACCGGGGAGCTGTTTTTT. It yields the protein CASSPFVERNTGELFF.

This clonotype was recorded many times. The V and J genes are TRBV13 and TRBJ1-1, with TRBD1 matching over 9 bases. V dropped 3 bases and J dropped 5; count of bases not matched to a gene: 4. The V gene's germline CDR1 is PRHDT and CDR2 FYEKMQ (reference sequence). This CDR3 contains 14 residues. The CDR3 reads CASSFTGGGTEAFF. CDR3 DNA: TGTGCCAGCAGCTTTACAGGGGGCGGAACTGAAGCTTTCTTT.

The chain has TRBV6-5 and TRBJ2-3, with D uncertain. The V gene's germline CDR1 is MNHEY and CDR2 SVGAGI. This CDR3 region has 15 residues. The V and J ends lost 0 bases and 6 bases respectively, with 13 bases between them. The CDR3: CASSYSPGLGDTQYF. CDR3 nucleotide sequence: TGTGCCAGCAGTTACTCTCCGGGCCTCGGGGATACGCAGTATTTT.

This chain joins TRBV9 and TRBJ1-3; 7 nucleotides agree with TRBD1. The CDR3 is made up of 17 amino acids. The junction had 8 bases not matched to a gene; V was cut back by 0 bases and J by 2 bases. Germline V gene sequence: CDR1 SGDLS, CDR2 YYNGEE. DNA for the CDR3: TGTGCCAGCAGCGTAGTCCCCGAGGGGGCTACTGGAAACACCATATATTTT. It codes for CASSVVPEGATGNTIYF.

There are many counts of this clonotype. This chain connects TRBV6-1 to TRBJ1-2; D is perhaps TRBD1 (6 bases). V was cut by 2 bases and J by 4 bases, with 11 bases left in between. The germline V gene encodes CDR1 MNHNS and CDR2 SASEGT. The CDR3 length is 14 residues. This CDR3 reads CASSERGDGYGYTF. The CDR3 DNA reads TGTGCCAGCAGTGAAAGGGGGGACGGCTATGGCTACACCTTC.